The clone carrying this T cell receptor beta chain was picked up a small number of times. Its antigen is still unknown. This specimen comes from a study of PD-1 blockade in classical Hodgkin lymphoma. All patients relapsed after autologous stem cell transplantation, and brentuximab vedotin exposure varied. Sequencing was performed with immunoSEQ multiplex PCR; in TCRdb, only in-frame clones are kept and a portion is missing. Among 35,000 to 55,000 clones, about 65% were seen once, and the ten largest hold 2.5% to 3.5%. Findings of the study overall: CD4+ TCR diversity climbed significantly by C4D1, unlike CD8+ TCR diversity. TCR diversity at baseline was reported to be reduced in newly diagnosed patients relative to healthy donors.

The sample here was peripheral blood mononuclear cells (PBMCs), taken before the second cycle of nivolumab. The clonotype was recovered from a human donor with classical Hodgkin lymphoma.

The CDR3 is CASSRGTADYGYTF. CDR3 DNA sequence: TGCGCCAGCAGCCGGGGGACAGCTGACTATGGCTACACCTTC. The gene calls are TRBV5-1 and TRBJ1-2; 7 nucleotides match TRBD1. CDR1 is SGHRS and CDR2 is YFSETQ in the germline V gene. CDR3 size: 14 residues. The junction had 6 bases not matched to a gene; V was cut back by 4 bases and J by 3 bases.